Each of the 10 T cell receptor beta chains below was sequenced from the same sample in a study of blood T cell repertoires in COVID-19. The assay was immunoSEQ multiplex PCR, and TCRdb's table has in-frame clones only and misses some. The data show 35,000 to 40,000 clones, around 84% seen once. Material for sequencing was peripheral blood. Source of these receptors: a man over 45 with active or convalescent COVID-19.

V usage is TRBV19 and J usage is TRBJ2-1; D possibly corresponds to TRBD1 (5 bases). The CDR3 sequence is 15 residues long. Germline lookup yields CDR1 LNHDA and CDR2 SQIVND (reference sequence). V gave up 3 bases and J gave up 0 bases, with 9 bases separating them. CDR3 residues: CASSISGFSYNEQFF. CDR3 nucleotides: TGTGCCAGTAGTATCTCAGGGTTCTCCTACAATGAGCAGTTCTTC.

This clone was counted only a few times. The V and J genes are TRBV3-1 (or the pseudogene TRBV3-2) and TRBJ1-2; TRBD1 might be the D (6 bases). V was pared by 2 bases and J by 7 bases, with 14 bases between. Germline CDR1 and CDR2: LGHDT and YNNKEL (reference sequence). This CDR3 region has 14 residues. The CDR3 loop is CASSQSAGAIGYTF. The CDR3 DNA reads TGTGCCAGCAGCCAATCGGCGGGGGCGATTGGCTACACCTTC.

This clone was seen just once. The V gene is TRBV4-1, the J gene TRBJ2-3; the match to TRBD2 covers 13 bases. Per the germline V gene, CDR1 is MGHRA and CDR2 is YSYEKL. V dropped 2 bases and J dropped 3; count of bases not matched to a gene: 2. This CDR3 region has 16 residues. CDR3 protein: CASSQQTSGGTDTQYF. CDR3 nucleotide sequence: TGCGCCAGCAGCCAACAGACTAGCGGGGGGACAGATACGCAGTATTTT.

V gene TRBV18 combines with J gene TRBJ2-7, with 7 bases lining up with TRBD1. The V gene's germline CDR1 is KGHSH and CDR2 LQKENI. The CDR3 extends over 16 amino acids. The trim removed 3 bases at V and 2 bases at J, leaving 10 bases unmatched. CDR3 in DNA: TGTGCCAGCTCACCGTCCCCGACAGGGAAGGCCTACGAGCAGTACTTC. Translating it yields CASSPSPTGKAYEQYF.

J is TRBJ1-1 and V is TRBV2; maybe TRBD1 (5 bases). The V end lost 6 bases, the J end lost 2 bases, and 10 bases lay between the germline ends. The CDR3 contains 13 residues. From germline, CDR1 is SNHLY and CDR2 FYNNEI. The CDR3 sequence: CASSADRNTEAFF. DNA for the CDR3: TGTGCCAGCAGCGCTGACAGAAACACTGAAGCTTTCTTT.

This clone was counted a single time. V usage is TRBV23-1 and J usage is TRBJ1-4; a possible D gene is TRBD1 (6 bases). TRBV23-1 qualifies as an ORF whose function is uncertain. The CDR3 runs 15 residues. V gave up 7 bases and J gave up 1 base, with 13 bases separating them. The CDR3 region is CASKQGWVTNEKLFF. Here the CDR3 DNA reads TGCGCCAGCAAACAGGGTTGGGTAACTAATGAAAAACTGTTTTTT.

In DNA, the CDR3 is TGTGCCAGCAAGAATGGGCAGGGAGGCTACACCTTC. Protein product: CASKNGQGGYTF. This chain uses TRBV6-6 with TRBJ1-2, with TRBD1 as a possible D gene (5 bases). The V and J ends lost 7 bases and 8 bases respectively, with 14 bases between them. The CDR3 is made up of 12 amino acids. CDR1 is MNHNY, CDR2 SVGAGI, per germline (reference sequence).

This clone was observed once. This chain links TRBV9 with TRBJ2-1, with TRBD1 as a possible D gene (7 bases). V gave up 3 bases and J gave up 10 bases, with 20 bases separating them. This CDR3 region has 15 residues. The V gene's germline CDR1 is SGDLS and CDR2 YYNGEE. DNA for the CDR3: TGTGCCAGCAGCGCAGGGGGGACGTACCTAGGGGAGCAGTTCTTC. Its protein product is CASSAGGTYLGEQFF.

CDR3 nucleotide sequence: TGCGCCAGCAGCCCGGAAGAGGCGTCCTACGCGAACACCGGGGAGCTGTTTTTT. Its translation is CASSPEEASYANTGELFF. The rearrangement uses TRBV4-1 and TRBJ2-2; D gene unclear. Germline loops: CDR1 MGHRA, CDR2 YSYEKL. V shed 4 bases and J shed 0 bases, with 18 bases lying between them. The CDR3 consists of 18 residues.

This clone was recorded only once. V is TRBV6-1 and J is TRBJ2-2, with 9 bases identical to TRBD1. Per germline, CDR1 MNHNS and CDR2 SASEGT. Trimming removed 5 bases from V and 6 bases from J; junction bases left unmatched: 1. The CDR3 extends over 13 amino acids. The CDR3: CASSWDRAGELFF. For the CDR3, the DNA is TGTGCCAGCAGTTGGGACAGGGCCGGGGAGCTGTTTTTT.